One TCR beta chain is described in this entry. Scientists amplified the TCR beta CDR3 regions from RNA transcripts. First-round RT-PCR with HTBI primers preceded a second-round multiplex PCR. In TCRdb, the multiplex PCR reads were re-called with MiXCR into one record per CDR3 protein. This repertoire shows about 740,000 distinct CDR3 sequences, roughly 40% found once; its top ten account for approximately 43%. This record comes from a study of Graves' ophthalmopathy and Graves' hyperthyroidism. There are 16 residues in the CDR3. J lost 3 bases, V lost 0 bases, and 4 bases had no gene match. Per germline, CDR1 MGHRA and CDR2 YSYEKL.

The origin of this receptor is an adult man with Graves' ophthalmopathy. This chain connects TRBV4-1 to TRBJ2-7; 11 nucleotides match TRBD2. Source material: peripheral blood. The CDR3 here is CASSQEYTSGSYEQYF. CDR3 sequence (DNA): TGCGCCAGCAGCCAAGAGTATACTAGCGGGAGCTACGAGCAGTACTTC.